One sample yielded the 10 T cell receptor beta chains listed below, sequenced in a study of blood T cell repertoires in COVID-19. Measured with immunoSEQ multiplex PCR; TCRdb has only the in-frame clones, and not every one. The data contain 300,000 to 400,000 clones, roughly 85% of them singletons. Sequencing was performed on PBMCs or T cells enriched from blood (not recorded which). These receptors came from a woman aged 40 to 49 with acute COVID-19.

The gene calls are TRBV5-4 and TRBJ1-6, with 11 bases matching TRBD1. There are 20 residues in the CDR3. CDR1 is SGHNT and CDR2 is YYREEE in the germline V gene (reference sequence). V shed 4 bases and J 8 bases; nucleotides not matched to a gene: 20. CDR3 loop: CASSLFGTLIGTGGDSPLHF. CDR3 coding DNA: TGTGCCAGCAGCCTATTTGGGACGCTGATTGGGACAGGGGGAGATTCACCCCTCCACTTT.

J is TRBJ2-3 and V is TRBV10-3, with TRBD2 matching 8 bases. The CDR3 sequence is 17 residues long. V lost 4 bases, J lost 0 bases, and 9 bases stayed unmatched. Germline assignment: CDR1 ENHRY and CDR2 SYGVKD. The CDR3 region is CAISAAPLADSTDTQYF. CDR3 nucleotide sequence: TGTGCCATCAGTGCCGCTCCACTAGCGGATAGCACAGATACGCAGTATTTT.

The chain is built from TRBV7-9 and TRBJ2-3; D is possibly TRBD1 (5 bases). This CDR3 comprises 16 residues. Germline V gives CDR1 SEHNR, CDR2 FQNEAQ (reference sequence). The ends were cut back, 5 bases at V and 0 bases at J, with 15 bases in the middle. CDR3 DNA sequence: TGTGCCAGCAGCCCAACAGGACCTACTAGCACAGATACGCAGTATTTT. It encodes CASSPTGPTSTDTQYF.

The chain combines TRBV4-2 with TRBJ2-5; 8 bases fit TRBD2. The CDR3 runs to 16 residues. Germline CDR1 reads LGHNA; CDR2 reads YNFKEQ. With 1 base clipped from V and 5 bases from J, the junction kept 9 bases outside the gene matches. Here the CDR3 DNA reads TGTGCCAGCAGCCAAGGTGGTAGCGGGACCGGGGAGACCCAGTACTTC. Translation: CASSQGGSGTGETQYF.

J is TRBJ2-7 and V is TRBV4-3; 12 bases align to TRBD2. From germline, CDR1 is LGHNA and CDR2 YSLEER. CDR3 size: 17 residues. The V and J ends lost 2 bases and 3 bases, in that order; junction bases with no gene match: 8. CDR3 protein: CASSQSAASGRVYEQYF. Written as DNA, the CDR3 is TGCGCCAGCAGCCAATCAGCAGCTAGCGGGAGGGTCTACGAGCAGTACTTC.

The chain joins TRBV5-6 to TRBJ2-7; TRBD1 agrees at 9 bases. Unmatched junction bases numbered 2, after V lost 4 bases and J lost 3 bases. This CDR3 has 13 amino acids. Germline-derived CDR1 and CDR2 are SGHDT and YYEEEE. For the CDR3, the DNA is TGTGCCAGCAGCCGGACAGGGGACTACGAGCAGTACTTC. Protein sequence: CASSRTGDYEQYF.

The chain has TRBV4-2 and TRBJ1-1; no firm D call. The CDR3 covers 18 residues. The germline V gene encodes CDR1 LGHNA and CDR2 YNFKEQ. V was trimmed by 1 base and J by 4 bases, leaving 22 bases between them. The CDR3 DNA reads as TGTGCCAGCAGCCAAGGAGTAGGAGGGAAGTTGGAAGCCACTGAAGCTTTCTTT. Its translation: CASSQGVGGKLEATEAFF.

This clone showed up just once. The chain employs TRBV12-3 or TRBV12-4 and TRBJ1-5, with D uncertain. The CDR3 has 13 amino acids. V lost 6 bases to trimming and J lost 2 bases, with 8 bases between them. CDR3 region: CASRKHGNQPQHF. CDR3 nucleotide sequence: TGTGCCAGCAGGAAGCATGGCAATCAGCCCCAGCATTTT.

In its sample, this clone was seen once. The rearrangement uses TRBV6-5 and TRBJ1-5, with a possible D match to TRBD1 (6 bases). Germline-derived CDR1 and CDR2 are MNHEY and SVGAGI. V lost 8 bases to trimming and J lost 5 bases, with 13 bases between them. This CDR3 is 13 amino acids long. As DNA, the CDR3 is TGTGCCAGCGTTCGAAACAGGGATCAGCCCCAGCATTTT. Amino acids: CASVRNRDQPQHF.

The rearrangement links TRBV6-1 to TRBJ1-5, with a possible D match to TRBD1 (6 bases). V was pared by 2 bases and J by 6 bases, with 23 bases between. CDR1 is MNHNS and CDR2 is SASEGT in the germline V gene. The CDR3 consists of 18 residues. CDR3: CASSEPTGLPPYGQPQHF. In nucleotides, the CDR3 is TGTGCCAGCAGTGAACCCACAGGGTTGCCCCCGTACGGTCAGCCCCAGCATTTT.